The next 31 T cell receptor beta chains were all read from a single sample in a study of cytomegalovirus exposure and HLA in healthy donors. Both 60 Vbeta primers and 13 Jbeta primers went into the PCR. Using immunoSEQ multiplex PCR, the repertoire was profiled, and TCRdb retains in-frame clones only, with some absent. The repertoire includes under 150,000 clones, roughly 65% of them detected once, and over 8% sits in the top ten. The sample consisted of PBMCs. The receptors come from a man aged 35 to 55 in good health and CMV-seropositive.

The chain has TRBV7-2 and TRBJ2-7, with a tentative D call TRBD2 (6 bases). This CDR3 has 15 amino acids. The germline V and J ends were trimmed by 3 bases and 4 bases, with 16 bases remaining between them. Germline lookup yields CDR1 SGHTA and CDR2 FQGNSA. The DNA of the CDR3 is TGTGCCAGCAGCTTTGAAAGTAGCGGACGATACGAGCAGTACTTC. Amino acids: CASSFESSGRYEQYF.

The rearrangement links TRBV6-5 to TRBJ1-1; 7 bases match TRBD1. Trimming cost V 2 bases and J 6 bases; bases outside gene matches: 9. This CDR3 is 15 amino acids long. From germline, CDR1 is MNHEY and CDR2 SVGAGI. In DNA, the CDR3 is TGTGCCAGCAGTTACACGACAGGGAGTGACGCTGAAGCTTTCTTT. It encodes CASSYTTGSDAEAFF.

This clone was counted only a few times. The genes are TRBV2 and TRBJ2-5; 7 bases fit TRBD2. J was trimmed by 5 bases and V by 7 bases; bases with no gene match: 4. The germline gives CDR1 SNHLY, CDR2 FYNNEI. This CDR3 has 12 amino acids. The CDR3 DNA sequence: TGTGCCAGCAAGCTAGCGGATGAGACCCAGTACTTC. Its protein product is CASKLADETQYF.

Here the CDR3 DNA reads TGTGCCAGCAGCCCTGGACAGGGATTTGGCTACACCTTC. Translating gives CASSPGQGFGYTF. This chain joins TRBV5-6 and TRBJ1-2; 8 bases are a match to TRBD1. CDR1 SGHDT and CDR2 YYEEEE come from the germline V gene. This CDR3 spans 13 amino acids. V shed 4 bases and J 7 bases; nucleotides not matched to a gene: 6.

Note on this clone: At one end the junction does not follow the germline gene, possibly because of a read error. This rearrangement joins TRBV28 to TRBJ1-1, with TRBD1 matching 10 bases. This CDR3 spans 14 amino acids. Per germline, CDR1 MDHEN and CDR2 SYDVKM. This chain's CDR3 is CAGSPLPGQGEAFF. For the CDR3, the DNA is TGTGCCGGCAGTCCACTACCGGGACAGGGGGAAGCTTTCTTT.

The chain employs TRBV2 and TRBJ2-4; D call uncertain. V shed 2 bases and J shed 0 bases, with 17 bases lying between them. Germline CDR1 is SNHLY and CDR2 is FYNNEI. The CDR3 is 18 amino acids. The CDR3 sequence: CASSETVGDLLAKNIQYF. CDR3 coding DNA: TGTGCCAGCAGTGAAACAGTAGGCGACCTCCTAGCCAAAAACATTCAGTACTTC.

This sequence joins TRBV4-1 and TRBJ2-1; D perhaps matches TRBD2 (6 bases). V was pared by 0 bases and J by 4 bases, with 13 bases between. This CDR3 region has 16 residues. Germline V lookup: CDR1 MGHRA, CDR2 YSYEKL. The CDR3 DNA is TGCGCCAGCAGCCAAGATCGTACGGGGGAGTACAATGAGCAGTTCTTC. It is translated as CASSQDRTGEYNEQFF.

The V call is TRBV30, the J call TRBJ2-3, with 7 bases aligning to TRBD1. J lost 5 bases, V lost 8 bases, and 10 bases had no gene match. CDR1 and CDR2 from the germline V gene are GTSNPN and SVGIG (reference sequence). The CDR3 length is 13 residues. Here the CDR3 DNA reads TGTGCCCGTCGAGAGGGGGCCGGAGATACGCAGTATTTT. Translation: CARREGAGDTQYF.

This chain connects TRBV6-1 to TRBJ2-5, with 8 bases that match TRBD1. In germline, CDR1 is MNHNS, CDR2 SASEGT. The CDR3 loop spans 15 amino acids. With 4 bases clipped from V and 0 bases from J, the junction kept 4 bases outside the gene matches. CDR3: CASSVRDRYQETQYF. CDR3 DNA sequence: TGTGCCAGCAGTGTTAGGGACAGGTACCAAGAGACCCAGTACTTC.

This rearrangement joins TRBV5-4 to TRBJ2-2, with a possible D match to TRBD1 (6 bases). CDR1 and CDR2 from the germline V gene are SGHNT and YYREEE (reference sequence). The CDR3 covers 16 residues. Deletions cut 4 bases from V and 0 bases from J, with 13 bases between. The DNA for the CDR3 is TGTGCCAGCAGCGCGGCCAGGGGACCGAACACCGGGGAGCTGTTTTTT. Encoded protein: CASSAARGPNTGELFF.

This chain links TRBV6-5 with TRBJ2-5, with D maybe TRBD2 (7 bases). Germline-derived CDR1 and CDR2 are MNHEY and SVGAGI. CDR3 length equals 15 residues. Trimming took off 6 bases at V and 4 bases at J, with 18 bases between the two ends. The CDR3 nucleotides are TGTGCCAGCAGATCAGCGGGGACAAGACCAGAGACCCAGTACTTC. It encodes CASRSAGTRPETQYF.

As to this clone: This likely comes from a read error, as the CDR3 has no conserved phenylalanine or tryptophan at its end. The gene calls are TRBV6-5 and TRBJ2-7; 7 positions agree with TRBD1. Germline loops: CDR1 MNHEY, CDR2 SVGAGI. The CDR3 extends over 14 amino acids. Trimming took 6 bases from V and 2 from J; bases not matched to a gene: 7. The CDR3 reads CASRKDRAAYEQYL. DNA for the CDR3: TGTGCCAGCAGAAAAGACAGGGCAGCCTACGAGCAGTACCTC.

A remark on this clone: In the same sample, other DNA sequences code for this CDR3. The chain couples TRBV5-1 to TRBJ1-1; D remains unclear. The V end lost 2 bases, the J end lost 6 bases, and 17 bases lay between the germline ends. The CDR3 sequence is 15 residues long. Germline values: CDR1 SGHRS, CDR2 YFSETQ. The CDR3 coding sequence is TGCGCCAGCAGCTTAATGTCGGAGGATGCCGCTGAAGCTTTCTTT. It yields the protein CASSLMSEDAAEAFF. The whole variable domain, remainder taken from reference TRBV5-1 and TRBJ1-1, is KAGVTQTPRYLIKTRGQQVTLSCSPISGHRSVSWYQQTPGQGLQFLFEYFSETQRNKGNFPGRFSGRQFSNSRSEMNVSTLELGDSALYLCASSLMSEDAAEAFFGQGTRLTVV.

The chain carries TRBV23-1 and TRBJ2-5; D possibly corresponds to TRBD2 (5 bases). TRBV23-1 is given ORF status, its function remaining uncertain. Trimming removed 0 bases from V and 4 bases from J, with 12 bases in between. The CDR3 loop spans 15 amino acids. The CDR3, as DNA: TGCGCCAGCAGTCAATCGACGGGGTTGGGAGAGACCCAGTACTTC. Its protein is CASSQSTGLGETQYF.

The gene calls are TRBV6-5 and TRBJ1-1, with 7 bases fitting TRBD1. V trimming: 2 bases; J trimming: 1 base; junction bases outside the gene matches: 7. The CDR3 has 16 residues. CDR1 is MNHEY, CDR2 SVGAGI, per germline. This chain's CDR3 is CASSYIGQDWNTEAFF. The CDR3 DNA reads TGTGCCAGCAGTTACATAGGACAGGACTGGAACACTGAAGCTTTCTTT.

CDR3 in DNA: TGTGCCAGTAGTATGGGGGCAGATGCAGATACGCAGTATTTT. Amino acid sequence: CASSMGADADTQYF. The J gene is TRBJ2-3, the V gene TRBV19; maybe TRBD1 (6 bases). Germline V gene data show CDR1 as LNHDA and CDR2 as SQIVND (reference sequence). The CDR3 loop spans 14 amino acids. Between the trimmed V and J ends, which lost 3 bases and 4 bases, there was a span of 11 bases.

This chain connects TRBV5-1 to TRBJ1-1; unclear D gene. Per the germline V gene, CDR1 is SGHRS and CDR2 is YFSETQ. The CDR3 sequence is 13 residues long. V gave up 1 base and J gave up 1 base, with 5 bases separating them. In DNA, the CDR3 is TGCGCCAGCAGCTTGAACAAGAACACTGAAGCTTTCTTT. It translates to CASSLNKNTEAFF.

The chain uses TRBV9 and TRBJ1-3, with TRBD1 matching over 7 bases. Per the germline V gene, CDR1 is SGDLS and CDR2 is YYNGEE. The V and J ends lost 2 bases and 0 bases, in that order; junction bases with no gene match: 5. The CDR3 contains 16 residues. The CDR3 here is CASSVWDSISGNTIYF. The DNA for the CDR3 is TGTGCCAGCAGCGTTTGGGACAGTATCTCTGGAAACACCATATATTTT.

This clone turned up a few times. The rearrangement joins TRBV7-9 to TRBJ1-5; tentative D call: TRBD1 (6 bases). CDR1 and CDR2 from the germline V gene are SEHNR and FQNEAQ (reference sequence). Trimming pared 3 bases from V and 2 bases from J, leaving 11 bases between. CDR3 size: 15 residues. CDR3 nucleotides: TGTGCCAGCAGCTTCGGGGGGGCTGGCAATCAGCCCCAGCATTTT. This sequence encodes CASSFGGAGNQPQHF.

This clone was observed a handful of times. The chain couples TRBV7-2 to TRBJ2-1, with TRBD2 identical over 8 bases. The ends lost 3 bases at V and 9 bases at J; junction bases unmatched: 1. Germline V CDR1 and CDR2: SGHTA, FQGNSA. CDR3 length equals 12 residues. The CDR3 nucleotides read TGTGCCAGCAGCTTTAGCGGGGCTGAGCAGTTCTTC. Amino acid sequence: CASSFSGAEQFF.

In DNA form, the CDR3 reads TGCGCCAGCAGCCAAGAAACATGGACAGGGGTTGGAGGGAACATTCAGTACTTC. It is translated as CASSQETWTGVGGNIQYF. The rearrangement links TRBV4-3 to TRBJ2-4; 9 bases agree with TRBD1. Germline-derived CDR1 and CDR2 are LGHNA and YSLEER. The CDR3 is 18 amino acids. Losses at the gene ends were 0 bases for V and 7 bases for J; bases not matched to a gene: 13.

V usage is TRBV5-5 and J usage is TRBJ2-7; D is unclear. CDR3 length: 14 amino acids. V was clipped by 2 bases and J by 2 bases, with 11 bases between them. Germline V gives CDR1 SGHKS, CDR2 YYEKEE (reference sequence). This CDR3 reads CASSLDNTAYEQYF. The CDR3 region has the DNA TGTGCCAGCAGCTTAGACAACACGGCCTACGAGCAGTACTTC.

The gene calls are TRBV4-2 and TRBJ2-5; no clear D gene. Trimming pared 0 bases from V and 5 bases from J, leaving 19 bases between. Germline V gene lookup returns CDR1 LGHNA and CDR2 YNFKEQ. The CDR3 sequence is 17 residues long. CDR3 nucleotides: TGTGCCAGCAGCCAAGATCTTCCGGCTCCCCACGGGGAGACCCAGTACTTC. This codes for CASSQDLPAPHGETQYF.

The chain links TRBV7-3 to TRBJ2-5; 9 positions match TRBD2. This CDR3 has 15 amino acids. Germline V CDR1 and CDR2: SGHTA, FQGTGA. Losses at the gene ends were 5 bases for V and 2 bases for J; bases not matched to a gene: 6. The CDR3 DNA sequence: TGTGCCAGCAGCCGCCTAGCGGGGAGGCAAGAGACCCAGTACTTC. The encoded protein is CASSRLAGRQETQYF.

The chain carries TRBV6-5 and TRBJ1-1; 7 bases are a match to TRBD1. The CDR3 contains 16 residues. The V gene end was trimmed by 2 bases and the J gene end by 0 bases; junction bases not matched to a gene: 6. Germline V gives CDR1 MNHEY, CDR2 SVGAGI. This CDR3 reads CASSYTRQGLNTEAFF. The CDR3 nucleotides are TGTGCCAGCAGTTACACCCGACAGGGATTGAACACTGAAGCTTTCTTT.

This chain connects TRBV7-9 to TRBJ2-3; D possibly corresponds to TRBD2 (5 bases). The CDR3 sequence is 16 residues long. V was trimmed by 5 bases and J by 2 bases, leaving 17 bases between them. CDR1 SEHNR and CDR2 FQNEAQ come from the germline V gene (reference sequence). CDR3 protein: CASSPRKAGLTDTQYF. CDR3 DNA sequence: TGTGCCAGCAGCCCCCGGAAGGCGGGTCTCACAGATACGCAGTATTTT.

The chain recombines TRBV19 with TRBJ2-7; tentatively, D is TRBD1 (6 bases). The CDR3 runs to 13 residues. V lost 10 bases and J 3 bases, leaving 16 bases between the germline ends. CDR1 is LNHDA, CDR2 SQIVND, per germline (reference sequence). DNA for the CDR3: TGTGCCACTCAGGACAGTAGTGGCTACGAGCAGTACTTC. Protein product: CATQDSSGYEQYF.

The CDR3 coding sequence is TGTGCCTGGAAGCAGGGGGCGGGGTACGAGCAGTACTTC. This encodes CAWKQGAGYEQYF. This sequence joins TRBV30 and TRBJ2-7; 8 nucleotides align to TRBD1. The CDR3 runs 13 residues. V dropped 4 bases and J dropped 4; count of bases not matched to a gene: 6. Germline V gene data show CDR1 as GTSNPN and CDR2 as SVGIG (reference sequence).

The chain employs TRBV4-1 and TRBJ2-5; D unresolved. The CDR3 covers 14 residues. Germline assignment: CDR1 MGHRA and CDR2 YSYEKL. Between the trimmed V and J ends, which lost 2 bases and 1 base, there was a span of 8 bases. The DNA of the CDR3 is TGCGCCAGCAGCCAACAGACTGCCCAAGAGACCCAGTACTTC. It yields the protein CASSQQTAQETQYF.

The J gene is TRBJ2-5, the V gene TRBV7-2; the match to TRBD2 covers 12 bases. This CDR3 has 14 amino acids. V dropped 1 base and J dropped 9; count of bases not matched to a gene: 3. Germline values: CDR1 SGHTA, CDR2 FQGNSA. In DNA form, the CDR3 reads TGTGCCAGCAGCTTAGGCCTAGCGGGAGGGGCCCAGTACTTC. It translates to CASSLGLAGGAQYF.

This clone came up a few times. The J gene is TRBJ2-6, the V gene TRBV28, with 8 bases matching TRBD1. The germline gives CDR1 MDHEN, CDR2 SYDVKM. The CDR3 runs 15 residues. V shed 7 bases and J 4 bases; nucleotides not matched to a gene: 6. The CDR3, as DNA: TGTGCCAGCATGACTCAGGGGGCGGGGGCCAACGTCCTGACTTTC. Amino acid sequence: CASMTQGAGANVLTF.